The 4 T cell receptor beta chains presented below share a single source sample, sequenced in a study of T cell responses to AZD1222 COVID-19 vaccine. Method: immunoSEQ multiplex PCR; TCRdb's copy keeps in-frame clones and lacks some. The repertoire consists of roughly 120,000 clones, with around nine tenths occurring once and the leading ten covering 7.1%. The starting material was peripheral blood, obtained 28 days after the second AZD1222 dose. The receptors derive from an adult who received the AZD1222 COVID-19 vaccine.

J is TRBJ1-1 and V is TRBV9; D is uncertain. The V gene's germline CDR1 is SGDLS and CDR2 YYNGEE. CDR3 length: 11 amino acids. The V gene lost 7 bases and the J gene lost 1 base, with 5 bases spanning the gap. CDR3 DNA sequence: TGTGCCAGCGGCCAGAACACTGAAGCTTTCTTT. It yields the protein CASGQNTEAFF.

For the CDR3, the DNA is TGTGCCAGTAGTGGGGACAGGGCGAATCAGCCCCAGCATTTT. It encodes CASSGDRANQPQHF. This chain uses TRBV19 with TRBJ1-5, with TRBD1 identical over 9 bases. The CDR3 length is 14 residues. Germline V gene lookup returns CDR1 LNHDA and CDR2 SQIVND (reference sequence). Trimming cost V 5 bases and J 4 bases; bases outside gene matches: 3.

In DNA form, the CDR3 reads TGTGCCAGTAGTCCGTCTGGTATTCGGGACTACGAGCAGTACTTC. It encodes CASSPSGIRDYEQYF. V and J are TRBV19 and TRBJ2-7; weak D call: TRBD2 (5 bases). V gave up 5 bases and J gave up 3 bases, with 17 bases separating them. Germline V lookup: CDR1 LNHDA, CDR2 SQIVND (reference sequence). This CDR3 is 15 amino acids long.

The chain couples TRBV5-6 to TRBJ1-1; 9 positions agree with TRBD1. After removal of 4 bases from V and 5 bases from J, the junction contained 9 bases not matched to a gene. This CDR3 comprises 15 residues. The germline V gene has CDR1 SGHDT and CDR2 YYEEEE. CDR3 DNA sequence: TGTGCCAGCAGCGAACAGGGGGCTAGGAGTACTGAAGCTTTCTTT. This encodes CASSEQGARSTEAFF.